One and the same sample provided the 22 T cell receptor beta chains below, sequenced in a study of identical twins. TCRdb reprocessed the 5' RACE reads with MiXCR, giving one entry per CDR3 protein. Of 450,000 to 600,000 distinct CDR3 sequences listed, about 20% were seen once; the top ten hold around 0.47%. These records were also assigned to another study, of yellow fever vaccine responses in identical twins.

Material for sequencing was CD4+ T cells sorted from blood. These receptors all come from a woman under 30 in good health.

This clonotype was seen only a few times. This sequence joins TRBV10-3 and TRBJ2-1; D ambiguous. The CDR3 runs to 12 residues. Trimming removed 4 bases at V and 6 bases at J, with 7 bases between. The germline V gene encodes CDR1 ENHRY and CDR2 SYGVKD. CDR3 protein: CAISGGFNEQFF. The DNA of the CDR3 is TGTGCCATCAGTGGAGGATTCAATGAGCAGTTCTTC.

This clonotype turned up a few times. This chain joins TRBV12-3 or TRBV12-4 and TRBJ1-1; D gene unclear. The V and J ends lost 5 bases and 0 bases respectively, with 10 bases between them. The length of the CDR3 is 14 residues. As DNA, the CDR3 is TGTGCCAGCAGTGAGGCGACACTGAACACTGAAGCTTTCTTT. This gives the protein CASSEATLNTEAFF.

V and J are TRBV11-1 and TRBJ1-3; TRBD1 might be the D (6 bases). The V gene's germline CDR1 is SGHAT and CDR2 FQDESV (reference sequence). V was pared by 5 bases and J by 0 bases, with 20 bases between. This CDR3 contains 18 residues. The CDR3 sequence is CASSKGGVGLLSGNTIYF. DNA of the CDR3: TGTGCCAGCAGCAAGGGGGGGGTAGGCCTCCTCTCTGGAAACACCATATATTTT.

This clonotype appeared a few times. The chain recombines TRBV11-2 with TRBJ2-3, with 8 positions matching TRBD2. V shed 5 bases, J shed 2 bases, and the junction held 15 bases outside the gene matches. This CDR3 is 18 amino acids long. Germline CDR1 and CDR2: SGHAT and FQNNGV. CDR3 region: CASSPSLGGGPYTDTQYF. The CDR3 DNA sequence: TGTGCCAGCAGCCCCTCGCTCGGCGGGGGGCCTTACACAGATACGCAGTATTTT.

In this sample, this clonotype turned up once. V gene TRBV5-1 combines with J gene TRBJ1-2; D is uncertain. The CDR3 covers 17 residues. V lost 4 bases and J 2 bases, leaving 21 bases between the germline ends. CDR1 is SGHRS, CDR2 YFSETQ, per germline. The CDR3 DNA is TGCGCCAGCAGCCCTCCATCGGACGGCGCCCTCAACTATGGCTACACCTTC. Translating gives CASSPPSDGALNYGYTF. Variable domain in full (rest from reference TRBV5-1 and TRBJ1-2): KAGVTQTPRYLIKTRGQQVTLSCSPISGHRSVSWYQQTPGQGLQFLFEYFSETQRNKGNFPGRFSGRQFSNSRSEMNVSTLELGDSALYLCASSPPSDGALNYGYTFGSGTRLTVV.

The table lists this clonotype with many counts. This chain uses TRBV12-3 or TRBV12-4 with TRBJ1-5, with D possibly being TRBD1 (6 bases). The CDR3 totals 15 residues. The ends were cut back, 6 bases at V and 3 bases at J, with 15 bases in the middle. The CDR3 is CASSSRDIINQPQHF. The CDR3 DNA reads TGTGCCAGCAGCAGCCGGGACATTATCAATCAGCCCCAGCATTTT.

Written as DNA, the CDR3 is TGTGCCAGCAGTGAATGGGGAGTCCAGTACTTC. Protein sequence: CASSEWGVQYF. This sequence joins TRBV6-1 and TRBJ2-5; tentatively, D is TRBD2 (5 bases). The V and J ends lost 2 bases and 10 bases respectively, with 8 bases between them. The CDR3 has 11 amino acids. Germline CDR1 is MNHNS and CDR2 is SASEGT.

This clonotype was counted only a few times. This chain links TRBV6-1 with TRBJ2-3; the match to TRBD1 covers 7 bases. Germline trimming cut 6 bases from V and 0 bases from J; bases unmatched to any gene: 6. This CDR3 has 15 residues. Germline CDR1 is MNHNS and CDR2 is SASEGT. The CDR3 sequence is CASRGTASSTDTQYF. DNA for the CDR3: TGTGCCAGCAGGGGGACAGCCTCTAGCACAGATACGCAGTATTTT.

The sample holds one count of this clonotype. This sequence joins TRBV3-1 and TRBJ2-3; 12 nucleotides match TRBD2. This CDR3 region has 18 residues. Looked up from germline, CDR1 is LGHDT and CDR2 is YNNKEL (reference sequence). The V and J ends lost 2 bases and 2 bases, in that order; junction bases with no gene match: 8. CDR3 DNA sequence: TGTGCCAGCAGCCAAAGTGTTCTAGCGGGAGGGCCCACAGATACGCAGTATTTT. Protein sequence: CASSQSVLAGGPTDTQYF.

This clonotype has a handful of counts. The chain couples TRBV11-2 to TRBJ1-1; maybe TRBD1 (6 bases). Trimming left V 5 bases short and J 9 bases short, with 34 bases between. This CDR3 is built from 19 residues. Germline CDR1 SGHAT, CDR2 FQNNGV. The DNA of the CDR3 is TGTGCCAGCAGCCCGAACACAGGGCACTCTTTCACAACCCTCGTCAAAGCTTTCTTT. Translating gives CASSPNTGHSFTTLVKAFF.

The table lists this clonotype with a few counts. The gene calls are TRBV20-1 and TRBJ2-1; 9 positions agree with TRBD2. Unmatched junction bases numbered 4, after V lost 5 bases and J lost 5 bases. Per the germline V gene, CDR1 is DFQATT and CDR2 is SNEGSKA (reference sequence). The CDR3 runs to 13 residues. The CDR3 sequence: CSALAGLDNEQFF. As DNA, the CDR3 is TGCAGTGCTCTAGCGGGACTTGACAATGAGCAGTTCTTC.

The chain is built from TRBV19 and TRBJ1-2; maybe TRBD1 (5 bases). The CDR3 consists of 14 residues. Germline assignment: CDR1 LNHDA and CDR2 SQIVND (reference sequence). Trimming took 7 bases from V and 5 from J, leaving 17 bases between them. The CDR3 coding sequence is TGTGCCAGTAACCATGTTGGCGGGGCGTATGGCTACACCTTC. Translating gives CASNHVGGAYGYTF. Variable domain in full (rest from reference TRBV19 and TRBJ1-2): DGGITQSPKYLFRKEGQNVTLSCEQNLNHDAMYWYRQDPGQGLRLIYYSQIVNDFQKGDIAEGYSVSREKKESFPLTVTSAQKNPTAFYLCASNHVGGAYGYTFGSGTRLTVV.

The genes are TRBV6-1 and TRBJ2-5; D is perhaps TRBD2 (5 bases). V lost 6 bases, J lost 5 bases, and 10 bases lay in between. The CDR3 totals 12 residues. Germline V gene sequence: CDR1 MNHNS, CDR2 SASEGT. The CDR3 here is CASREGSETQYF. The DNA of the CDR3 is TGTGCCAGCAGAGAGGGATCGGAGACCCAGTACTTC.

The chain joins TRBV5-1 to TRBJ2-2, with D perhaps matching TRBD2 (6 bases). The CDR3 contains 16 residues. The germline CDR1 and CDR2 sequences are SGHRS and YFSETQ. Trimming pared 4 bases from V and 5 bases from J, leaving 18 bases between. CDR3 nucleotide sequence: TGCGCCAGCAGCCCCCCGGGGACCGCGGGAACCGGGGAGCTGTTTTTT. The encoded protein is CASSPPGTAGTGELFF.

The chain has TRBV6-5 and TRBJ2-7; TRBD1 aligns across 9 bases. CDR1 is MNHEY, CDR2 SVGAGI, per germline. This CDR3 spans 15 amino acids. The J segment lost 1 base and the V segment lost 0 bases, leaving 1 base of the junction unmatched. CDR3 region: CASSYSGQGSYEQYF. In DNA, the CDR3 is TGTGCCAGCAGTTACTCGGGACAGGGATCCTACGAGCAGTACTTC.

In DNA form, the CDR3 reads TGTGCCAGCAGTTTTCTGGCTAGTCAGTTCTTC. Translation gives CASSFLASQFF. The genes are TRBV12-3 or TRBV12-4 and TRBJ2-1; unclear D gene. Deletions cut 3 bases from V and 13 bases from J, with 10 bases between. The CDR3 is made up of 11 amino acids.

This clonotype was detected only a few times. The gene calls are TRBV10-3 and TRBJ1-2; 7 bases are a match to TRBD1. The germline CDR1 and CDR2 sequences are ENHRY and SYGVKD. The junction had 6 bases not matched to a gene; V was cut back by 7 bases and J by 4 bases. The CDR3 covers 13 residues. The DNA of the CDR3 is TGTGCCATCACCGCTCGGGACAGCTATGGCTACACCTTC. It codes for CAITARDSYGYTF.

This clonotype showed up just a few times. The chain couples TRBV10-3 to TRBJ2-1, with D tentatively TRBD2 (6 bases). Germline loops: CDR1 ENHRY, CDR2 SYGVKD. V was pared by 2 bases and J by 3 bases, with 14 bases between. The CDR3 spans 16 residues. Here the CDR3 reads CAISEGRELLYNEQFF. CDR3 sequence (DNA): TGTGCCATCAGTGAGGGTCGGGAGTTGCTCTACAATGAGCAGTTCTTC.

This clonotype was recorded a few times. The chain employs TRBV5-1 and TRBJ2-4, with 7 bases that match TRBD2. The CDR3 is 14 amino acids. With V trimmed by 2 bases and J by 6 bases, 5 bases remained unmatched. Germline lookup yields CDR1 SGHRS and CDR2 YFSETQ. CDR3 amino acids: CASSLGTTGNIQYF. For the CDR3, the DNA is TGCGCCAGCAGCTTAGGGACTACCGGAAACATTCAGTACTTC.

This clonotype was seen a handful of times. The CDR3 reads CASGVGQPQHF. The CDR3 coding sequence is TGTGCCAGCGGGGTCGGTCAGCCCCAGCATTTT. The chain employs TRBV6-6 and TRBJ1-5; D gene uncertain. The length of the CDR3 is 11 residues. Germline CDR1 MNHNY, CDR2 SVGAGI (reference sequence). The V gene lost 8 bases and the J gene lost 6 bases, with 8 bases spanning the gap.

The table lists this clonotype with a few counts. The rearrangement links TRBV4-1 to TRBJ1-2; 7 bases agree with TRBD1. Germline CDR1 MGHRA, CDR2 YSYEKL. The CDR3 loop spans 18 amino acids. V shed 0 bases, J shed 6 bases, and the junction held 16 bases outside the gene matches. CDR3 coding DNA: TGCGCCAGCAGCCAAGATCGTATGGGGGGCAGGGGGAGAAATGGCTACACCTTC. Amino acids: CASSQDRMGGRGRNGYTF.

This clonotype was counted a few times. V and J are TRBV5-6 and TRBJ1-4; D not certain. V was trimmed by 4 bases and J by 0 bases, leaving 4 bases between them. Germline V lookup: CDR1 SGHDT, CDR2 YYEEEE. There are 13 residues in the CDR3. DNA for the CDR3: TGTGCCAGCAGCGTTACAACTAATGAAAAACTGTTTTTT. Translation gives CASSVTTNEKLFF.